This T cell receptor (beta chain) was captured by sequencing in a study of blood T cell repertoires in COVID-19. Study-level information: The analysed material was cDNA or gDNA that came from T cells, B-cell-depleted T cells, or PBMCs.

Clones were read by immunoSEQ multiplex PCR, and TCRdb kept only the in-frame ones, dropping some. Among around 260,000 clones listed, about four fifths were seen once. This clonotype was obtained from a woman aged 45 to 65 who had recovered from COVID-19. Sequenced sample: peripheral blood.

The CDR3 loop reads CASSGWTGRTDTQYF. CDR3 coding DNA: TGTGCCAGCAGTGGATGGACAGGGCGGACAGATACGCAGTATTTT. The chain is built from TRBV28 and TRBJ2-3; 8 bases match TRBD1. The CDR3 consists of 15 residues. Trimming at V came to 5 bases and at J to 3 bases, leaving 7 bases not matched to a gene. The germline gives CDR1 MDHEN, CDR2 SYDVKM.